The T cell receptor beta chain described here comes from a study of T-cell reconstitution after alpha-beta-depleted transplantation in children. Unique molecular identifiers were incorporated during preparation of the TCRbeta library. MiXCR, run by TCRdb on the PCR reads, gives a single entry per CDR3 protein. The sample shows about 980,000 distinct CDR3 sequences, roughly 29% of them seen only once. This clonotype was picked up a small number of times. Its antigen is still unknown. This CDR3 is 15 amino acids long. Germline V gene data show CDR1 as MGHRA and CDR2 as YSYEKL. Trimming took 4 bases from V and 4 from J; bases not matched to a gene: 5. Study observations and caveats: Counts and diversity of T cells one year after transplant came mostly from newly produced T cells. Surviving recipient cells, namely T cells and thymic progenitors, were the source of high day-60 TCRbeta diversity in some patients.

This clonotype was obtained from a boy under two years old who had a stem cell transplant for SCID, so the T cells may come from the graft donor. Sequenced material: PBMCs, mostly from graft donor cells, taken 360 days after TCRalphabeta/CD19-depleted stem cell transplant. This sequence joins TRBV4-1 and TRBJ1-1; 11 bases are shared with TRBD1. The CDR3 DNA sequence: TGCGCCAGCAGCCGATGGACAGGGGGCGTCACTGAAGCTTTCTTT. Amino acids: CASSRWTGGVTEAFF.